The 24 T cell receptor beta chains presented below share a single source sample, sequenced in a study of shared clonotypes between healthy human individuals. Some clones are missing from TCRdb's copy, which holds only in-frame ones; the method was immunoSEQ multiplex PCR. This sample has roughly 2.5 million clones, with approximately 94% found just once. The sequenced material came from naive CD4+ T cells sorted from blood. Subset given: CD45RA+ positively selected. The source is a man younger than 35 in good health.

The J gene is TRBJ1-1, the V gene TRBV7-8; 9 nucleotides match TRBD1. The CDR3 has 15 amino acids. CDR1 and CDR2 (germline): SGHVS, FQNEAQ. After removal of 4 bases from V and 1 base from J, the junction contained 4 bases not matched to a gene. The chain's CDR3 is CASSWWDRENTEAFF. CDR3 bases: TGTGCCAGCAGCTGGTGGGACAGGGAGAACACTGAAGCTTTCTTT. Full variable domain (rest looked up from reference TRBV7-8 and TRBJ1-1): GAGVSQSPRYKVAKRGQDVALRCDPISGHVSLFWYQQALGQGPEFLTYFQNEAQLDKSGLPSDRFFAERPEGSVSTLKIQRTQQEDSAVYLCASSWWDRENTEAFFGQGTRLTVV.

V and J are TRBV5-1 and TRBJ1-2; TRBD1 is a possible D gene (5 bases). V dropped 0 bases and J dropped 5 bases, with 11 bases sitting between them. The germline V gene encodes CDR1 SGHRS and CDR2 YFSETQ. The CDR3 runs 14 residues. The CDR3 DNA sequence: TGCGCCAGCAGCTTGGAATGGGGGTTGTATGGCTACACCTTC. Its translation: CASSLEWGLYGYTF.

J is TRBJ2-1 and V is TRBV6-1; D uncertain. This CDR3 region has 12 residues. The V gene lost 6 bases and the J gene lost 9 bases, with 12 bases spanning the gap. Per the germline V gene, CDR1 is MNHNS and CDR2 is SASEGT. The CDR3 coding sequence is TGTGCCAGCAGACCAACACAGAGTGAGCAGTTCTTC. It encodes CASRPTQSEQFF.

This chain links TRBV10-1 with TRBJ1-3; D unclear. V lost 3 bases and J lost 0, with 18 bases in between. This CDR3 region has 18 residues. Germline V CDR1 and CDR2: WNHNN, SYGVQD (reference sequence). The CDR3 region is CASSDFLQALLSGNTIYF. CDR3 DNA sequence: TGCGCCAGCAGTGATTTCCTCCAGGCCTTGCTCTCTGGAAACACCATATATTTT.

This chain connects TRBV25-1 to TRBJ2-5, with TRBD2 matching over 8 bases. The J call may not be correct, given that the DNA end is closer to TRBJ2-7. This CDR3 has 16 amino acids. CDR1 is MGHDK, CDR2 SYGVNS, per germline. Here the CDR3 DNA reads TGTGCCAGCAGTGAATATGAGTGGCGGGAGGACTACGAGCAGTACTTC. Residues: CASSEYEWREDYEQYF.

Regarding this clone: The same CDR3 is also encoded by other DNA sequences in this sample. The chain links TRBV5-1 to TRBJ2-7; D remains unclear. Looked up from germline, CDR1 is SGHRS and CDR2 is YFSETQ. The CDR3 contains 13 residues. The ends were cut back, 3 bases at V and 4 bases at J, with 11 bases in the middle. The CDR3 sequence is CASSSLSGYEQYF. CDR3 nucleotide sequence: TGCGCCAGCAGCTCGTTGAGTGGATACGAGCAGTACTTC.

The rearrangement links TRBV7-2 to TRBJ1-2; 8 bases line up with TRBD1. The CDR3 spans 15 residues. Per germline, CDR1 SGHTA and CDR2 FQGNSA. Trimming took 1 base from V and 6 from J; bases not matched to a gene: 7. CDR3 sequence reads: CASSLVPGGLDGYTF. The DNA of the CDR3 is TGTGCCAGCAGCTTAGTTCCAGGGGGCTTAGATGGCTACACCTTC.

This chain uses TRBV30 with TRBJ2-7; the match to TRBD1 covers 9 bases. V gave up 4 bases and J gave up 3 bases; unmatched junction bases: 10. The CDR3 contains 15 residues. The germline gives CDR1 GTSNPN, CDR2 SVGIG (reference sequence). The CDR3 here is CAWTPWDRAFYEQYF. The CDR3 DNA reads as TGTGCCTGGACGCCCTGGGACAGGGCCTTCTACGAGCAGTACTTC.

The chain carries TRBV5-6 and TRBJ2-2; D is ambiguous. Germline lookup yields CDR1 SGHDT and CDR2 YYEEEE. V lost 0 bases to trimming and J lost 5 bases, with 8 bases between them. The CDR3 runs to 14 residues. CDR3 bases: TGTGCCAGCAGCTTGGGGCAGCAAACCGGGGAGCTGTTTTTT. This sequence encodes CASSLGQQTGELFF.

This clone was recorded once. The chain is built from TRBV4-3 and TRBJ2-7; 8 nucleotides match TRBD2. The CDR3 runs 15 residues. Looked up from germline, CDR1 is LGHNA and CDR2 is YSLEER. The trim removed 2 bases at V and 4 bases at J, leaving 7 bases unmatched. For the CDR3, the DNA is TGCGCCAGCAGCCAACTCGCGATAGCGGGATACGAGCAGTACTTC. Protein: CASSQLAIAGYEQYF.

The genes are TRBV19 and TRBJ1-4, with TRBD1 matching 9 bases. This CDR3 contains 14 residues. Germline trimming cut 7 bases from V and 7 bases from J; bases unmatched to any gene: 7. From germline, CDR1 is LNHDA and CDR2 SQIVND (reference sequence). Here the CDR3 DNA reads TGTGCCAGTAAAAGGGGGACAGGGCCTGAAAAACTGTTTTTT. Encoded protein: CASKRGTGPEKLFF.

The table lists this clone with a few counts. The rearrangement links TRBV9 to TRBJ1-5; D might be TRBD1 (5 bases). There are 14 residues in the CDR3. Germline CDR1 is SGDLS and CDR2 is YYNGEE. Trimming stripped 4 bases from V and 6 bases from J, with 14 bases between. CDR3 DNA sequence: TGTGCCAGCAGCCAAACTAGGGGTAGTCAGCCCCAGCATTTT. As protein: CASSQTRGSQPQHF.

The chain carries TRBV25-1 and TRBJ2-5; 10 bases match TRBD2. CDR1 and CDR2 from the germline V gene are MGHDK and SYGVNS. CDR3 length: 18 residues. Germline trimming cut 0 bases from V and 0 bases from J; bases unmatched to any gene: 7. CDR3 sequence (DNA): TGTGCCAGCAGTGAATATGCGGCTACTAGCGGGAACCAAGAGACCCAGTACTTC. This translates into CASSEYAATSGNQETQYF. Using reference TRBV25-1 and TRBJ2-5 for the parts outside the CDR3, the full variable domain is EADIYQTPRYLVIGTGKKITLECSQTMGHDKMYWYQQDPGMELHLIHYSYGVNSTEKGDLSSESTVSRIRTEHFPLTLESARPSHTSQYLCASSEYAATSGNQETQYFGPGTRLLVL.

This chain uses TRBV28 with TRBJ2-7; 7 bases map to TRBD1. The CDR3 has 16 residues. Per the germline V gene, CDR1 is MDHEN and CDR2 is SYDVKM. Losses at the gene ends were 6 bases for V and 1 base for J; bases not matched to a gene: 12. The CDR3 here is CASSLSWNRGSYEQYF. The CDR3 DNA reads TGTGCCAGCAGCCTGTCATGGAACAGGGGATCCTACGAGCAGTACTTC.

CDR3 sequence reads: CASSDIAGGHHETQYF. The CDR3 DNA reads TGCGCCAGCAGCGATATAGCGGGGGGGCATCACGAGACCCAGTACTTC. The J gene is TRBJ2-5, the V gene TRBV5-1; 11 positions match TRBD2. The CDR3 extends over 16 amino acids. The junction had 10 bases not matched to a gene; V was cut back by 4 bases and J by 5 bases. The germline gives CDR1 SGHRS, CDR2 YFSETQ. Using reference TRBV5-1 and TRBJ2-5 for the parts outside the CDR3, the full variable domain is KAGVTQTPRYLIKTRGQQVTLSCSPISGHRSVSWYQQTPGQGLQFLFEYFSETQRNKGNFPGRFSGRQFSNSRSEMNVSTLELGDSALYLCASSDIAGGHHETQYFGPGTRLLVL.

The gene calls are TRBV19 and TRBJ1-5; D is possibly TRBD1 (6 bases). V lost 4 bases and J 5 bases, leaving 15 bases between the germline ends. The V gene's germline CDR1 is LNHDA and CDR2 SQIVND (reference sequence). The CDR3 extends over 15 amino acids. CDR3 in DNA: TGTGCCAGTAGTACATCCGGGACACCGGATCAGCCCCAGCATTTT. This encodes CASSTSGTPDQPQHF. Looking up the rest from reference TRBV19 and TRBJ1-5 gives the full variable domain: DGGITQSPKYLFRKEGQNVTLSCEQNLNHDAMYWYRQDPGQGLRLIYYSQIVNDFQKGDIAEGYSVSREKKESFPLTVTSAQKNPTAFYLCASSTSGTPDQPQHFGDGTRLSIL.

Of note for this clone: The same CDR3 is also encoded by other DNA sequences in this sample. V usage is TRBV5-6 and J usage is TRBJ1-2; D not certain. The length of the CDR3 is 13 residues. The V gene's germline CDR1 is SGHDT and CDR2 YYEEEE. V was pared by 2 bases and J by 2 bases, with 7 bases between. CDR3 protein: CASSLAANYGYTF. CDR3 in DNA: TGTGCCAGCAGCTTAGCCGCCAACTATGGCTACACCTTC.

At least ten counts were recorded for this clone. The CDR3 DNA sequence: TGTGCCAGCAGTGCTGACAGGGGGAACACTGAAGCTTTCTTT. Protein: CASSADRGNTEAFF. V is TRBV2 and J is TRBJ1-1, with 8 positions matching TRBD1. This CDR3 is 14 amino acids long. Unmatched junction bases numbered 2, after V lost 4 bases and J lost 1 base. In germline, CDR1 is SNHLY, CDR2 FYNNEI.

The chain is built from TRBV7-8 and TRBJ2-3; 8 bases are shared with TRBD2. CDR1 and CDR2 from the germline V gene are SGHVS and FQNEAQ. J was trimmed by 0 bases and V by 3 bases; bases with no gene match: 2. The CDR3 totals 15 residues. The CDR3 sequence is CASSFSGASTDTQYF. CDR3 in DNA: TGTGCCAGCAGCTTTAGCGGGGCTAGCACAGATACGCAGTATTTT. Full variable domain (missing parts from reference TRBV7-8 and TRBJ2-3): GAGVSQSPRYKVAKRGQDVALRCDPISGHVSLFWYQQALGQGPEFLTYFQNEAQLDKSGLPSDRFFAERPEGSVSTLKIQRTQQEDSAVYLCASSFSGASTDTQYFGPGTRLTVL.

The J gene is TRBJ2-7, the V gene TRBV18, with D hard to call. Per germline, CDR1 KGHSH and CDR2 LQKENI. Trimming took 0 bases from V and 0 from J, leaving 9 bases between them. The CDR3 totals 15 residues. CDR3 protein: CASSPPPGRSYEQYF. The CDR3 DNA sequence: TGTGCCAGCTCACCACCGCCAGGTCGCTCCTACGAGCAGTACTTC.

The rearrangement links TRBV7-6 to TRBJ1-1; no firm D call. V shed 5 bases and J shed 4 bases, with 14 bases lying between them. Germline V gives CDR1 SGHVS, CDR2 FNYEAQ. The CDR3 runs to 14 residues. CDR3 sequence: CASSNHAGPTEAFF. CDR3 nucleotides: TGTGCCAGCAGCAATCACGCCGGTCCCACTGAAGCTTTCTTT.

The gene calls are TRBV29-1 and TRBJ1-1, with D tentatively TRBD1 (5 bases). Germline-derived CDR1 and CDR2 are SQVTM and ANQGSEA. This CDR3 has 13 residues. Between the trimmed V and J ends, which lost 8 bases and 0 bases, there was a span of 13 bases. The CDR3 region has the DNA TGCAGCACATCGGGGGGGGTGAACACTGAAGCTTTCTTT. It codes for CSTSGGVNTEAFF.

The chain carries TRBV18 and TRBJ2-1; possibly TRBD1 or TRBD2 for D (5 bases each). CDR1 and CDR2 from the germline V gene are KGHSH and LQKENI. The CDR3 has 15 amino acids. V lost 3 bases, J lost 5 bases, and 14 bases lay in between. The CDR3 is CASSPYGTLNNEQFF. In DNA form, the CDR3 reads TGTGCCAGCTCACCTTACGGGACCCTTAACAATGAGCAGTTCTTC.

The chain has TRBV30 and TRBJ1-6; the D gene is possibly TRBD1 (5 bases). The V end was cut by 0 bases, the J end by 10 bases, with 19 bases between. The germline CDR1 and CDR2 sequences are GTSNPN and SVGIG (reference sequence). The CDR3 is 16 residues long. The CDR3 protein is CAWSVGASRGRSPLHF. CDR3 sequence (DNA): TGTGCCTGGAGTGTCGGGGCTTCCCGAGGACGATCACCCCTCCACTTT.